The rows below give T cell receptor beta chains drawn from one sample of a study of T cell changes during pregnancy in multiple sclerosis. Sequencing used immunoSEQ multiplex PCR; TCRdb keeps in-frame clones, though not all of them. This sample carries 35,000 to 55,000 clones, more than 75% of them seen once, and the ten largest clones take 5.5% to 6.5%. This specimen consisted of CD8+ T cells from peripheral blood mononuclear cells, obtained after pregnancy. The receptors originated from a female donor in good health, enrolled as a control in a pregnancy study. The CDR3 runs from the conserved cysteine through the conserved F or W. The D gene is left open where the match is weak. Where a row states a size, it is once, few, many or the class of an expanded clone; other rows omit it.

j_call,v_call,d_call,clone_size,cdr3_aa,cdr3_nt
TRBJ1-3,TRBV2,TRBD1,-,CASSLGTGGAGGNTIYF,TGTGCCAGCAGCCTCGGAACAGGGGGCGCAGGTGGAAACACCATATATTTT
TRBJ1-2,TRBV28,-,-,CASSLPQYREGYGYTF,TGTGCCAGCAGTTTGCCGCAATACAGGGAAGGGTATGGCTACACCTTC
TRBJ2-2,TRBV9,TRBD2,-,CASGRTSPTGELFF,TGTGCCAGCGGAAGGACTAGCCCCACCGGGGAGCTGTTTTTT
TRBJ2-5,TRBV25-1,-,-,CASSGPTGLYETQYF,TGTGCCAGCAGTGGCCCCACAGGGTTGTACGAGACCCAGTACTTC
TRBJ1-3,TRBV7-7,TRBD1,many,CASSSGGTGNTIYF,TGTGCTAGCAGCTCAGGGGGAACGGGAAACACCATATATTTT
TRBJ1-4,TRBV27,-,-,CASSFIGANEKLFF,TGTGCCAGCAGTTTCATCGGGGCTAATGAAAAACTGTTTTTT
TRBJ2-3,TRBV2,TRBD2,-,CASKGLAFTDTQYF,TGTGCCAGCAAGGGACTAGCCTTCACAGATACGCAGTATTTT
TRBJ1-6,TRBV4-3,TRBD1,-,CASSLGTGSHSPLHF,TGCGCCAGCAGTCTAGGGACAGGGTCTCATTCACCCCTCCACTTT
TRBJ1-1,TRBV9,-,-,CASSGGGDTEAFF,TGTGCCAGCAGCGGAGGGGGTGACACTGAAGCTTTCTTT
TRBJ1-2,TRBV18,-,-,CASSPATGYYGYTF,TGTGCCAGCTCACCGGCTACAGGCTACTATGGCTACACCTTC
TRBJ2-3,TRBV25-1,-,-,CASSETGSTDTQYF,TGTGCCAGCAGTGAAACGGGTAGCACAGATACGCAGTATTTT
TRBJ2-7,TRBV25-1,-,few,CATKLSSYEQYF,TGTGCCACCAAACTTAGCTCCTACGAGCAGTACTTC
TRBJ1-2,TRBV4-3,-,-,CASSQHRTGLQAF,TGCGCCAGCAGCCAACACCGTACAGGGTTGCAGGCCTTC
TRBJ2-5,TRBV6-5,TRBD2,once,CASSATLAGVETQYF,TGTGCCAGCAGTGCCACTCTAGCGGGGGTTGAGACCCAGTACTTC
TRBJ2-1,TRBV2,TRBD2,-,CASSLTSGGAYNEQFF,TGTGCCAGCAGTCTGACTAGCGGGGGAGCCTACAATGAGCAGTTCTTC
TRBJ1-2,TRBV7-2,-,-,CASSTDTYYGYTF,TGTGCCAGCAGCACGGACACGTACTATGGCTACACCTTC
TRBJ2-7,TRBV27,-,-,CASGGVSYEQYF,TGTGCCAGCGGAGGGGTCTCTTACGAGCAGTACTTC
TRBJ2-3,TRBV14,-,once,CASSQGMGRTDTQYF,TGTGCCAGCAGCCAAGGGATGGGGCGGACAGATACGCAGTATTTT
TRBJ2-5,TRBV4-3,TRBD2,-,CASSQRGGIRETQYF,TGCGCCAGCAGCCAACGGGGGGGCATTCGAGAGACCCAGTACTTC
TRBJ1-5,TRBV19,-,few,CASSMVWGQSNQPQHF,TGTGCCAGTAGTATGGTCTGGGGGCAATCCAATCAGCCCCAGCATTTT